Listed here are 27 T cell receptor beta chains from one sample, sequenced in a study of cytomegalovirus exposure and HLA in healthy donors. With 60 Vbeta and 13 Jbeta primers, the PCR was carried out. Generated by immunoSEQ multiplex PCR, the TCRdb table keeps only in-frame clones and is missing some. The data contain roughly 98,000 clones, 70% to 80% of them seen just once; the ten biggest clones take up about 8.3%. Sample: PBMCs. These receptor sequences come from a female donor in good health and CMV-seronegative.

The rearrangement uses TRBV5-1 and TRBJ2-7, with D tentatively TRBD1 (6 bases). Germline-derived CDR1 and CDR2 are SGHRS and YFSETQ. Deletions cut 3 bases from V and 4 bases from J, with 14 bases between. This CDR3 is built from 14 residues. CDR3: CASSSGQRTYEQYF. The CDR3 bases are TGCGCCAGCAGCTCCGGACAGAGGACGTACGAGCAGTACTTC.

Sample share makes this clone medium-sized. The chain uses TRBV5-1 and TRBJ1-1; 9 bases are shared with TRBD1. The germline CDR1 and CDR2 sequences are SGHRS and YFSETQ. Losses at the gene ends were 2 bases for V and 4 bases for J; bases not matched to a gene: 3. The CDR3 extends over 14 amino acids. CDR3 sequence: CASSLQGAATEAFF. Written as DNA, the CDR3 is TGCGCCAGCAGCTTACAGGGGGCGGCCACTGAAGCTTTCTTT.

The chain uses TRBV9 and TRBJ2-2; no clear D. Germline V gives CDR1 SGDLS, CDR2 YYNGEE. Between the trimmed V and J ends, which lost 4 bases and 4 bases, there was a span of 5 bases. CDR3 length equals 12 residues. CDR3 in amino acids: CASSSSTGELFF. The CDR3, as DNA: TGTGCCAGCAGCTCGTCCACCGGGGAGCTGTTTTTT. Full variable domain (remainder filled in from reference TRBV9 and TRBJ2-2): DSGVTQTPKHLITATGQRVTLRCSPRSGDLSVYWYQQSLDQGLQFLIQYYNGEERAKGNILERFSAQQFPDLHSELNLSSLELGDSALYFCASSSSTGELFFGEGSRLTVL.

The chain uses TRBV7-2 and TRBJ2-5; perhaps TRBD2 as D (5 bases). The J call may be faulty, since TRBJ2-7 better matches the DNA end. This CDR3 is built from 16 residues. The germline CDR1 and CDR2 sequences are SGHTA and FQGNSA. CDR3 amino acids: CASSLDITGYSYEQYF. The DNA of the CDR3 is TGTGCCAGCAGCTTGGATATAACGGGGTACTCCTACGAGCAGTACTTC.

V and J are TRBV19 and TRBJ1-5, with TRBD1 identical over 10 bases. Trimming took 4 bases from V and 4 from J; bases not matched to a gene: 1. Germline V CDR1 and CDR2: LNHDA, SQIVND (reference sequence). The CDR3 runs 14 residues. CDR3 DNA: TGTGCCAGTAGTAGGGGACAGGGGAATCAGCCCCAGCATTTT. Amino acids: CASSRGQGNQPQHF.

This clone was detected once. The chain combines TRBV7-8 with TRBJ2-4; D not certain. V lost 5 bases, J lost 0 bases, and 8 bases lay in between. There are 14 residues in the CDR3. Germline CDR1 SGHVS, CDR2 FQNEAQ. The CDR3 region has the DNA TGTGCCAGCAGCCCTCGGGTAGCCAAAAACATTCAGTACTTC. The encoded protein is CASSPRVAKNIQYF.

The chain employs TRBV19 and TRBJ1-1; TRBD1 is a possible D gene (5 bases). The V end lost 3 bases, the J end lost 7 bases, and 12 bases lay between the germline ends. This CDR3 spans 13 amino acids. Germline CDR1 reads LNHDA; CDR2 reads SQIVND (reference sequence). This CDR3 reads CASSIGGEYEAFF. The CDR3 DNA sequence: TGTGCCAGTAGTATCGGAGGGGAGTATGAAGCTTTCTTT. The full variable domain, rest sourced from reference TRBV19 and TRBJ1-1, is DGGITQSPKYLFRKEGQNVTLSCEQNLNHDAMYWYRQDPGQGLRLIYYSQIVNDFQKGDIAEGYSVSREKKESFPLTVTSAQKNPTAFYLCASSIGGEYEAFFGQGTRLTVV.

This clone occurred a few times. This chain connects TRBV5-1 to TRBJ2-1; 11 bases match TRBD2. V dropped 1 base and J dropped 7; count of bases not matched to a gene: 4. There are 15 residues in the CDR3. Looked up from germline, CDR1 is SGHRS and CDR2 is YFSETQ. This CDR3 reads CASSLTSGGWNEQFF. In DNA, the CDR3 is TGCGCCAGCAGCTTGACTAGCGGGGGTTGGAATGAGCAGTTCTTC.

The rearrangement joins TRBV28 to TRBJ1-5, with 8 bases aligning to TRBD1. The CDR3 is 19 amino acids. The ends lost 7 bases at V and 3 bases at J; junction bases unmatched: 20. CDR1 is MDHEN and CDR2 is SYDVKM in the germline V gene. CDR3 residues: CASISTGTGPSGPNQPQHF. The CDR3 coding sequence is TGTGCCAGCATCTCGACCGGGACAGGTCCCTCCGGCCCCAATCAGCCCCAGCATTTT. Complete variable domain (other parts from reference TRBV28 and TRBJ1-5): DVKVTQSSRYLVKRTGEKVFLECVQDMDHENMFWYRQDPGLGLRLIYFSYDVKMKEKGDIPEGYSVSREKKERFSLILESASTNQTSMYLCASISTGTGPSGPNQPQHFGDGTRLSIL.

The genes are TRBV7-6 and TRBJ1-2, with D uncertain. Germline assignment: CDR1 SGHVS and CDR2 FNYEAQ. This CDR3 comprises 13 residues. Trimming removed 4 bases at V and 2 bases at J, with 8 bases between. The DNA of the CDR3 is TGTGCCAGCAGCTCGGGAGTAAACTATGGCTACACCTTC. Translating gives CASSSGVNYGYTF. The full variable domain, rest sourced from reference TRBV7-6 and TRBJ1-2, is GAGVSQSPRYKVTKRGQDVALRCDPISGHVSLYWYRQALGQGPEFLTYFNYEAQQDKSGLPNDRFSAERPEGSISTLTIQRTEQRDSAMYRCASSSGVNYGYTFGSGTRLTVV.

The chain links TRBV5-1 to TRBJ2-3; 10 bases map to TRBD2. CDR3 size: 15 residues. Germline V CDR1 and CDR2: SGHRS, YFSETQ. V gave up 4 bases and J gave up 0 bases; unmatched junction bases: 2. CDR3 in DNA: TGCGCCAGCAGCACTAGCGGGATTAGCACAGATACGCAGTATTTT. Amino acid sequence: CASSTSGISTDTQYF.

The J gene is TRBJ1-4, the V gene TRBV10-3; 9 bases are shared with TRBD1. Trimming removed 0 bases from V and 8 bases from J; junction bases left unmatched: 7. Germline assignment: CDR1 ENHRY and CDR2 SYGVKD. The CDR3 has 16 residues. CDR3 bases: TGTGCCATCAGTGAGTCCTTAAGGGACAGGGTCGAAAAACTGTTTTTT. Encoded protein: CAISESLRDRVEKLFF.

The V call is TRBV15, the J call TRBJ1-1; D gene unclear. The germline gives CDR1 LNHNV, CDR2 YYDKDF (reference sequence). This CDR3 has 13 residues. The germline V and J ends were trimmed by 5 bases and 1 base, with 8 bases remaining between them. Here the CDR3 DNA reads TGTGCCACCAGCCTGGGCCAGAACACTGAAGCTTTCTTT. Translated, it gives CATSLGQNTEAFF.

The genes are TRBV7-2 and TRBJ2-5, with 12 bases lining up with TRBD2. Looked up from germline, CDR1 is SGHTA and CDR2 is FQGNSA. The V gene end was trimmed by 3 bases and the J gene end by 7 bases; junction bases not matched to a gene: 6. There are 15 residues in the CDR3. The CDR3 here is CASSFWTSGAGTQYF. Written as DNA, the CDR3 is TGTGCCAGCAGCTTTTGGACTAGCGGGGCCGGGACCCAGTACTTC.

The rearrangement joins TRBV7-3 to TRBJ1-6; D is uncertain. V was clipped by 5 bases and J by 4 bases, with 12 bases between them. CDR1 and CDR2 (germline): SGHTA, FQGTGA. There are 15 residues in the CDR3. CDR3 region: CASSPTAVYNSPLHF. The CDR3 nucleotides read TGTGCCAGCAGCCCGACCGCGGTATATAATTCACCCCTCCACTTT. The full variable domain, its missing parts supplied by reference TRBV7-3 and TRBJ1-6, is GAGVSQTPSNKVTEKGKYVELRCDPISGHTALYWYRQSLGQGPEFLIYFQGTGAADDSGLPNDRFFAVRPEGSVSTLKIQRTERGDSAVYLCASSPTAVYNSPLHFGNGTRLTVT.

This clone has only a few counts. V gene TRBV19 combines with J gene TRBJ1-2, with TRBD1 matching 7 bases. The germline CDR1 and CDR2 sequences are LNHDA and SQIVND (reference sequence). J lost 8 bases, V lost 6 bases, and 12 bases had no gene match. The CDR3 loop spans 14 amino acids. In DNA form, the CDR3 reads TGTGCCAGTAGACGACAGGGAAACTATTACGGCTACACCTTC. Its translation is CASRRQGNYYGYTF.

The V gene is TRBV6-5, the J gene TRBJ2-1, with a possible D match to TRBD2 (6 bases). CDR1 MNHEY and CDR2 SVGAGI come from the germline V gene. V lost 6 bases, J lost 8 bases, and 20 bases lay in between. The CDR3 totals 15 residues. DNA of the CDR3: TGTGCCAGCAGCTATCATAGCGGAGGGGTCGATGAGCAGTTCTTC. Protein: CASSYHSGGVDEQFF.

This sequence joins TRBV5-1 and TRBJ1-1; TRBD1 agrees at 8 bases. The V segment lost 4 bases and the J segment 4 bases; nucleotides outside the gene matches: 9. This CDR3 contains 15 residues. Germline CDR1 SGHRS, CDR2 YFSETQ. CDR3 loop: CASSADRGRGTEAFF. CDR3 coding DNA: TGCGCCAGCAGCGCCGACAGGGGTAGGGGCACTGAAGCTTTCTTT.

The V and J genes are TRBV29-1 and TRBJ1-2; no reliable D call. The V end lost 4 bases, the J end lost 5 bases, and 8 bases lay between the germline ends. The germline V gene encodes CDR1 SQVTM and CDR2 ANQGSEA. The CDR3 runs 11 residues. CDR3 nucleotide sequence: TGCAGCGTTGTCGGTCTTTATGGCTACACCTTC. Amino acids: CSVVGLYGYTF.

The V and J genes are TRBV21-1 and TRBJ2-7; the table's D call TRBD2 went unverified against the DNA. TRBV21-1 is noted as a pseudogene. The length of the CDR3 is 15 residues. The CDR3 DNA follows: TGTGCCAGCAGCAAAAAGGTAGGAGGGTCCTACGAGCAGTACTTC. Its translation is CASSKKVGGSYEQYF.

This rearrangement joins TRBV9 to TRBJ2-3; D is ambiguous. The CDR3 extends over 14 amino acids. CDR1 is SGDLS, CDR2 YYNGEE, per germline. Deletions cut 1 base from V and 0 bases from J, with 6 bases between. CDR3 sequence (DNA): TGTGCCAGCAGCGTAAAGAGCAGCACAGATACGCAGTATTTT. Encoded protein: CASSVKSSTDTQYF.

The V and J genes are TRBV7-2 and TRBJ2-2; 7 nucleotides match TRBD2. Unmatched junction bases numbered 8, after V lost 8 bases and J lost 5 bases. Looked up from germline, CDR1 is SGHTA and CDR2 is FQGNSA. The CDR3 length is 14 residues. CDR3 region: CASLSGRGTGELFF. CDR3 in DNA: TGTGCCAGCCTATCGGGGCGGGGGACCGGGGAGCTGTTTTTT.

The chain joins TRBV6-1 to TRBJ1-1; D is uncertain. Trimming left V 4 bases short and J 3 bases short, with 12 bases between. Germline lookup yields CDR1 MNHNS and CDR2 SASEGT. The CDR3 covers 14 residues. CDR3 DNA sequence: TGTGCCAGCAGTGCCCGGAGGGAGGACACTGAAGCTTTCTTT. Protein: CASSARREDTEAFF.

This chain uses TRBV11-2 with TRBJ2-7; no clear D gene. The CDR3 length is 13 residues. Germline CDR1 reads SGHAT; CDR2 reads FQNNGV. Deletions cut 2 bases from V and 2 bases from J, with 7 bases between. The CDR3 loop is CASSLLAAYEQYF. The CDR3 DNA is TGTGCCAGCAGCTTATTGGCAGCCTACGAGCAGTACTTC.

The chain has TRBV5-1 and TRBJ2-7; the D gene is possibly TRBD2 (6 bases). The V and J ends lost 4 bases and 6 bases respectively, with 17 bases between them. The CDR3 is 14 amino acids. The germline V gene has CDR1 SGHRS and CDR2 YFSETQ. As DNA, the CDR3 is TGCGCCAGCAGCAATGGGGACTCCCAGGGCGAGCAGTACTTC. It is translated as CASSNGDSQGEQYF.

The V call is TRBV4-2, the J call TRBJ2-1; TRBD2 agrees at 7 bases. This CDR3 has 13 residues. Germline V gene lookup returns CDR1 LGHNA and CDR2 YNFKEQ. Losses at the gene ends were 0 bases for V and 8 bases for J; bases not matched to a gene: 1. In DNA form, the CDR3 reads TGTGCCAGCAGCCAAGACGCGGGGGATGAGCAGTTCTTC. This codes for CASSQDAGDEQFF.

The CDR3 region is CASSPPGGEQFF. The CDR3 bases are TGTGCCAGCTCACCACCGGGGGGTGAGCAGTTCTTC. The chain employs TRBV18 and TRBJ2-1; possible D gene TRBD2, 6 bases. The CDR3 covers 12 residues. V lost 0 bases to trimming and J lost 9 bases, with 6 bases between them. Germline V lookup: CDR1 KGHSH, CDR2 LQKENI.